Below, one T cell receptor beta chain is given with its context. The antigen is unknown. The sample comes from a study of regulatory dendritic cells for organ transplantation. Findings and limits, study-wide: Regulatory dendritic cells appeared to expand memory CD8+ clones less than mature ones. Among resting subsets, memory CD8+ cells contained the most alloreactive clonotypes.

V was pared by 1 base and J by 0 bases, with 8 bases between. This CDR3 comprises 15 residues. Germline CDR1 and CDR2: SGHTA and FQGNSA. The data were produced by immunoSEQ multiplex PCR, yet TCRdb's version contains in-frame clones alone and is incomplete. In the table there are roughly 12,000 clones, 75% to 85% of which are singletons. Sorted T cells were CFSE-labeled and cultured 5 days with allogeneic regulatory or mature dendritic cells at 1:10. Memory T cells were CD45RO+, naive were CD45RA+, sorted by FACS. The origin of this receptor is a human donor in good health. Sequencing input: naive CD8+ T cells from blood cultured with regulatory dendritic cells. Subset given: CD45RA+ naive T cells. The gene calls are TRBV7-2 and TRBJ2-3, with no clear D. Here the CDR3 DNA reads TGTGCCAGCAGCTTAGAGTGGCAGAGCACAGATACGCAGTATTTT. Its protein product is CASSLEWQSTDTQYF.